The clone carrying this TCR beta chain was seen a few times. Its antigen remains unidentified. Primers for the PCR totalled 60 Vbeta and 13 Jbeta. Here immunoSEQ multiplex PCR was the method, and the copy in TCRdb shows in-frame clones only, minus some. The sample has 120,000 or so clones; roughly 18% are singletons. The sample is drawn from a study of cytomegalovirus exposure and HLA in healthy donors. General study results and limits: A later analysis reportedly found that, within productive TCRs, an Asian-associated ancestry cluster had fewer N-insertions than the mean observed across the approximately 690 donors. In a later analysis, DRB1 alleles had the most associated TCRs; HLA-C alleles the fewest. Immune exposure information available was restricted to CMV serostatus.

Looked up from germline, CDR1 is SEHNR and CDR2 is FQNEAQ (reference sequence). This CDR3 comprises 15 residues. V lost 7 bases and J lost 2, with 18 bases in between. Source material: PBMCs. The receptor's source is a female donor in good health and CMV-seropositive. V usage is TRBV7-9 and J usage is TRBJ2-7; D is perhaps TRBD2 (7 bases). CDR3 sequence (DNA): TGTGCCAGCACGCCGAGGGCGGGGGCCGCCTACGAGCAGTACTTC. Protein product: CASTPRAGAAYEQYF.